A selection of T cell receptor beta chains follows, all from one sample in a study of blood T cell repertoires in COVID-19. Only in-frame clones appear in the TCRdb table, and some are missing; sequencing was by immunoSEQ multiplex PCR. The profile shows some 180,000 clones, approximately 80% of them singletons. The specimen sequenced was peripheral blood. These TCRs come from a human donor in a cohort sampled during active COVID-19. Both conserved end residues are part of each CDR3. The D gene is left open where the match is weak. Part of the rows lack a size; the others show once, few, many or a class for expanded clones.

TRBD1 | TRBJ2-7 | . | TRBV6-5 | CASGPGQIYEQYF | TGTGCCAGCGGCCCGGGACAGATCTACGAGCAGTACTTC
. | TRBJ2-3 | . | TRBV16 | CASAETGTDTQYF | TGTGCCAGCGCCGAGACAGGCACAGATACGCAGTATTTT
TRBD1 | TRBJ1-2 | . | TRBV5-6 | CASSLGQGAYGYTF | TGTGCCAGCAGCTTGGGACAGGGGGCCTATGGCTACACCTTC
. | TRBJ1-2 | . | TRBV9 | CASSTPTVGYTF | TGTGCCAGCAGCACACCGACAGTAGGCTACACCTTC
. | TRBJ2-7 | . | TRBV10-3 | CAIRDDTHEQYF | TGTGCCATCAGGGATGACACCCACGAGCAGTACTTC
. | TRBJ2-5 | . | TRBV9 | CASSVDRGGSETQYF | TGTGCCAGCAGCGTCGACAGGGGAGGGTCGGAGACCCAGTACTTC
. | TRBJ2-7 | few | TRBV10-1 | CASSDITGFEQYF | TGCGCCAGCAGTGATATTACAGGGTTTGAGCAGTACTTC
. | TRBJ2-5 | . | TRBV6-6 | CASSYFGTQYF | TGTGCCAGCAGTTACTTCGGGACCCAGTACTTC
. | TRBJ2-1 | . | TRBV18 | CASSILRDIYNEQFF | TGTGCCAGCTCCATCCTTCGGGACATCTACAATGAGCAGTTCTTC
TRBD2 | TRBJ2-7 | . | TRBV6-5 | CASSYSSRGVPYEQYF | TGTGCCAGCAGTTACTCGAGTCGGGGGGTTCCCTACGAGCAGTACTTC
. | TRBJ2-7 | . | TRBV3-1/TRBV3-2 | CASSQGNLPTYEQYF | TGTGCCAGCAGCCAAGGTAACTTACCCACCTACGAGCAGTACTTC
. | TRBJ2-5 | . | TRBV18 | CASSPGGGSQETQYF | TGTGCCAGCTCACCAGGTGGCGGCTCACAAGAGACCCAGTACTTC
. | TRBJ1-1 | . | TRBV7-8 | CASSPRYGEINTEAFF | TGTGCCAGCAGCCCCCGGTACGGGGAAATTAACACTGAAGCTTTCTTT
. | TRBJ1-1 | . | TRBV11-2 | CASSLGPGNTEAFF | TGTGCCAGCAGCTTAGGCCCGGGGAACACTGAAGCTTTCTTT
. | TRBJ1-1 | . | TRBV4-1 | CASSNRAEAFF | TGCGCCAGCAGTAACAGGGCTGAAGCTTTCTTT
TRBD1 | TRBJ1-5 | . | TRBV6-5 | CASSTGTGDQPQHF | TGTGCCAGCAGTACCGGGACAGGGGATCAGCCCCAGCATTTT
. | TRBJ1-4 | . | TRBV5-4 | CASSSRDEKLFF | TGTGCCAGCAGCTCCAGGGATGAAAAACTGTTTTTT
. | TRBJ1-2 | . | TRBV9 | CASSVTCEYTF | TGTGCCAGCAGCGTAACTTGTGAGTACACCTTC
TRBD1 | TRBJ2-7 | . | TRBV11-2 | CASSLGQGASYEQYF | TGTGCCAGCAGCTTGGGGCAGGGGGCCTCCTACGAGCAGTACTTC
TRBD1 | TRBJ1-4 | . | TRBV7-2 | CASSSDRSRSEKLFF | TGTGCCAGCAGCTCGGACAGGTCGCGAAGTGAAAAACTGTTTTTT
. | TRBJ1-1 | . | TRBV18 | CASSPKKTVWAFF | TGTGCCAGCTCACCAAAAAAGACAGTCTGGGCTTTCTTT
TRBD1 | TRBJ1-2 | . | TRBV30 | CAWGFDWTGGSYGYTF | TGTGCCTGGGGCTTCGACTGGACAGGGGGCTCCTATGGCTACACCTTC
. | TRBJ1-1 | once | TRBV5-1 | CASSSLGWNTEAFF | TGCGCCAGCAGCTCACTAGGTTGGAACACTGAAGCTTTCTTT
TRBD2 | TRBJ2-7 | . | TRBV4-1 | CASSPRSSGGSYEQYF | TGCGCCAGCAGCCCCCGGTCTTCGGGGGGCTCCTACGAGCAGTACTTC
. | TRBJ1-2 | . | TRBV6-5 | CASSPGTNYGYTF | TGTGCCAGCAGTCCCGGGACAAACTATGGCTACACCTTC
. | TRBJ1-4 | . | TRBV7-9 | CASSLVGAGEGTNEKLFF | TGTGCCAGCAGCTTAGTGGGTGCGGGAGAGGGGACCAATGAAAAACTGTTTTTT